This TCR beta chain was profiled in a study of somatic mutations in cytotoxic T cells in rheumatoid arthritis. Assay: immunoSEQ multiplex PCR; the TCRdb copy retains only in-frame clones and omits some. The data contain several thousand clones, around three quarters of them singletons. As concerns this clone: The antigen remains undetermined.

CDR3 size: 13 residues. From germline, CDR1 is SGHVS and CDR2 FQNEAQ. Trimming took 2 bases from V and 5 from J, leaving 10 bases between them. Findings of the study overall: Each of about an eighth of the roughly 65 patients had a largest CD8+ clone that made up more than 20% of CD8+ cells.

This receptor was taken from a woman in her seventies with rheumatoid arthritis. The source material was CD8+ T cells sorted from blood, sampled at a follow-up visit. The rearrangement links TRBV7-8 to TRBJ2-7; D is unclear. This CDR3 is CASSLSRHHEQYF. As DNA, the CDR3 is TGTGCCAGCAGCTTAAGCCGGCACCACGAGCAGTACTTC.